This TCR beta chain was profiled in a study of cytomegalovirus exposure and HLA in healthy donors (dated by TCRdb to about 2017). For context, the study as a whole: An earlier analysis of about 560 of the donors reported approximately 300 Gb of sequence data and roughly 120 million unique TCR beta sequences obtained from about 200 million T cells. About 300 gigabases of sequencing data and approximately 92 million unique TCR sequences made up an early release that covered about 640 HLA-typed donors. Of the roughly 400 genotyped donors, over 65% fell in the genetic ancestry cluster associated with self-reported Caucasian donors. The aim of the study was to test whether cataloging public T cell receptors could identify signatures of past pathogen exposure. Using immunosequencing, the study profiled T cell repertoires from around 680 subjects and related those repertoires to cytomegalovirus serostatus. In addition to the first cohort of approximately 650 subjects, a separate validation cohort of 100 to 150 different subjects was used. The study combined high-throughput TCR immunosequencing, statistical association of individual TCRs with disease status, and machine learning to predict cytomegalovirus infection status. In a later analysis, previously published TCR beta repertoires from roughly 710 donors were re-analyzed and high-resolution HLA genotyping was added so that TCR occurrence patterns could be studied. In the later analysis, no new phenotypic data were used to find candidate immune exposures; instead, reliance was placed on TCR beta sequences and their occurrence across donors. An earlier analysis of 587 of the donors used high-throughput TCR beta sequencing to judge whether each TCR beta V gene segment behaved as functional or pseudogenic. Alongside the repertoire data, information on donor age, sex, ethnicity and CMV serostatus was compiled. Genome-wide SNP genotypes for about 65% of the roughly 670 donors were used in a later genetic analysis, which treated that subset as a discovery cohort. All discovery cohort repertoires had been generated on a single sequencing platform. Class I and class II HLA loci were covered by the typing at four-digit resolution. Typing coverage differed by locus: A, B, C, DRB1 and DQB1 were typed in about 629-630 donors, DQA1 in about 560, DPA1 in around 610, and DPB1 in roughly 450. A handful of DR-DQ haplotypes were treated as single units for association and clustering because of strong linkage in the cohort. On average, 235,054 unique TCR beta nucleotide sequences were sequenced per donor among more than 350 genotyped donors of the cohort, with around 19% of those sequences being non-productive. Results the study describes overall, beyond this receptor: According to a later analysis, parvovirus B19, influenza, CMV and Epstein-Barr virus appeared linked to several top co-occurrence clusters. A later analysis found that HLA-associated TCR beta chains were more clonally expanded and had lower generation probabilities than equally common non-associated chains. Around 16 rarely observed V segments, including chromosome 9 orphons, were excluded from the earlier analysis of just under 600 of the donors because counts were too low. In a later analysis, most CMV-associated TCR beta chains were found to appear HLA-restricted, with HLA associations seemingly driven largely by CMV exposure. In a later analysis, the rate of TCR association differed among HLA loci, with DRB1 alleles having the most associated TCRs and HLA-C alleles having the fewest. Linkage disequilibrium might explain the correlated functional status among segregating V segments, but an unknown experimental factor could not be excluded. Some IMGT-functional V segments, including TRBV6-2 and TRBV6-3, could not be distinguished by the 87-base-pair reads and were therefore excluded. According to a later genetic analysis, donors in an Asian-associated ancestry cluster had fewer N-insertions in productive TCRs than the roughly 670-donor mean. Assigning TCR associations to individual alleles was difficult when HLA alleles, especially DR and DQ, strongly co-occurred. Broadly in line with IMGT annotations, most TCR beta V segments showed up in productive rearrangements about 90% or about 30% of the time in an earlier analysis of 587 of the donors. The classifier was reported to diagnose cytomegalovirus status with high specificity and sensitivity in both the original and validation cohorts. The authors suggested that the approach could potentially be extended to other disease states and immunological phenotypes. Immune exposure information for the cohort was limited to CMV serostatus. Sequencing depth was assumed to be roughly uniform across donors in the presence/absence analyses, though that assumption may not hold. Because HLA typing was missing for some donors at each locus, association tests included only the typed subset. This cohort had only TCR beta chains sequenced, and the lack of alpha or paired-chain data limited which features could be detected. In the study, around 150 TCR beta chains were listed as associated with cytomegalovirus. Three of the identified cytomegalovirus-associated TCR beta chains were confirmed in vitro to be specific for cytomegalovirus antigens. V-gene and J-gene trimming of TCR beta chains was associated with a missense DCLRE1C variant in a later genetic analysis, and the association was replicated in an independent cohort. Most TCR sequences were seen in very few donors, while some public TCRs were found in many individuals. Specific HLA alleles were associated with 18,000 or so TCR beta sequences at a false discovery rate of 0.05 in a later analysis. A further reported finding was that TCR beta sequences accurately predicted the HLA-A and HLA-B alleles for most subjects in the first cohort. The sequencing pipeline was judged likely to have produced a cluster of highly shared sequence variants as a technical artifact.

The method behind the library was the immunoSEQ multiplex PCR assay. The multiplex PCR relied on a mix of 60 forward primers for TCR Vbeta segments and 13 reverse primers for TCR Jbeta segments. The CDR3 region of rearranged TCR beta genes was amplified from genomic DNA with a multiplex PCR assay. Amplified TCR beta libraries were sequenced as 87-base-pair reads on the Illumina HiSeq System. As for the original processing: In a later analysis, some 80 million unique TCR beta chains were counted across the 650 to 700 repertoires, and around 10 million of these chains were shared by at least two donors. A nearest-neighbor algorithm error-corrected the raw reads and collapsed the reads into unique sequences, merging closely related sequences to remove PCR and sequencing errors. To assign V, D and J gene segments, CDR3 sequences were aligned to IMGT reference sequences. Each retained sequence needed at least a six-nucleotide match to both a V gene segment and a J gene segment. Rearrangements were called productive when the CDR3 lacked stop codons and stayed in frame with V and J; all others were non-productive. Following IMGT convention, CDR3 was defined as the stretch from the second conserved V-encoded cysteine to the conserved J-encoded phenylalanine. Sequences without an unambiguous match to a single V gene segment were excluded from the earlier analysis of a few hundred of the donors. In an earlier analysis of more than 500 of the donors, a V segment was called functional when productive rearrangements were above 56.7%, and segregating when the standard deviation between donors exceeded 5%. A statistical classification framework was built to diagnose cytomegalovirus status from the catalog of TCR beta chain sequences. In a later analysis, V and J genes were assigned by comparing TCR nucleotide sequences against IMGT/GENE-DB human TR gene sequences. Using the TCRdist pipeline, a later analysis assigned CDR3 sequences along with most-parsimonious VDJ recombination scenarios. In a later analysis, each TCR beta chain was defined by its CDR3 amino acid sequence together with its V-gene family, and reads without a unique V-gene family were excluded. To address suspected cross-contamination and a sequencing artifact, a later analysis removed 550 to 750 highly shared, low-generation-probability nucleotide sequences. In a later analysis, a clonal expansion index for each public chain was calculated from normalized within-repertoire ranks of inferred template counts. A later analysis computed generation probabilities with a VDJ recombination model fitted to out-of-frame rearrangements, and checked the results against IGoR. A later analysis scored TCR-TCR, TCR-HLA and TCR-CMV co-occurrence with hypergeometric tests, applying a repertoire-size bias correction to TCR pairs. To estimate false discovery rates, a later analysis permuted the HLA or CMV assignments 20 times. In a later analysis, co-occurring TCRs were grouped using DBSCAN, and TCRdist sequence similarity was added for clustering within HLA-allele-positive subsets. Repertoires with fewer than 30,000 or more than 120,000 public chains, plus five repertoires with anomalous nucleotide sharing, were excluded from co-occurrence clustering. TCRdb provides this immuneACCESS table in a form limited to in-frame rearrangements. Some clones are lacking; in checked studies, under half of them reflect an unresolved V gene, and why the rest are absent is not known. V and J calls and clone size are those listed in that table; D and trimming were worked out from the DNA. The sample records around 130,000 clones, roughly 78% of which are singletons. The ten biggest clones cover roughly 3% of the sample.

The germline V gene encodes CDR1 SEHNR and CDR2 FQNEAQ (reference sequence). From the cysteine up to the phenylalanine, the CDR3 has a length of 18 residues. The CDR3 DNA has 54 bases and is translated from base 1. The germline ends are 20 bases apart after V is trimmed by 5 bases and J by 0 bases. The cohort comprised around 700 healthy bone marrow donors. All cohort members were sampled while nominally healthy, although unrecorded immune exposures were likely present. The donor was CMV seronegative and belonged to the group of 352 seronegative cohort members. Every donor gave a peripheral blood sample, and the peripheral blood mononuclear cells from that sample were used for TCR beta sequencing. Genomic DNA was extracted from the blood cell samples with the Qiagen DNeasy Blood Extraction Kit. Concerning this clone itself: Its cognate antigen has yet to be identified. The input lacks base qualities; no much larger clone sits a single base away.

The chain is assembled from TRBV7-9 and TRBJ1-3, with the D gene too uncertain to name. This TCR came from a male donor in good health and CMV-seronegative. Sequencing was done on a sample of PBMCs. The DNA is as follows: TGTGCCAGCAGCCCGAGAAACGGTGGTCGGTCCTCTGGAAACACCATATATTTT. Translated, it reads CASSPRNGGRSSGNTIYF.